This T cell receptor beta chain originates from a study of liver allograft versus peripheral blood T cells. Study-wide background: The study compared liver allograft T cell receptor repertoires against peripheral blood repertoires of liver transplant recipients.

The CDR3 consists of 16 residues. The V end was cut by 2 bases, the J end by 2 bases, with 16 bases between. Germline V lookup: CDR1 SGHTA, CDR2 FQGNSA. TCRdb re-analysed the reads in MiXCR, keeping a single row per CDR3 protein. The sample lists over 5,000 distinct CDR3 sequences, approximately 16% occurring once. This sequence joins TRBV7-2 and TRBJ2-7, with TRBD2 as a possible D gene (6 bases). This TCR derives from a human patient who had a liver transplant. Some T cells may be the graft donor's. CDR3: CASSLSGGGSAYEQYF. Written as DNA, the CDR3 is TGTGCCAGCAGCTTATCCGGTGGGGGGTCGGCCTACGAGCAGTACTTC.